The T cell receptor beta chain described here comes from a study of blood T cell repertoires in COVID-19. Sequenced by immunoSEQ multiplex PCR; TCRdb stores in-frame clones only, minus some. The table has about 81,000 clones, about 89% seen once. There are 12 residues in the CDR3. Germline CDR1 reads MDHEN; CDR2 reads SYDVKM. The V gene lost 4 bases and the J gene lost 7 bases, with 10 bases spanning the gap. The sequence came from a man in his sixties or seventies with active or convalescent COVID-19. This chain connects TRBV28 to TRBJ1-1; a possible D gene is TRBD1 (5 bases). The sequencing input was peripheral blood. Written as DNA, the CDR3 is TGTGCCAGCAGTTCCCCGACAGTTGAAGCTTTCTTT. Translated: CASSSPTVEAFF.